Presented here are 17 T cell receptor beta chains from one specimen sequenced in a study of blood T cell repertoires in COVID-19 (dated by TCRdb to the early 2020s). Receptors were amplified or captured by the immunoSEQ multiplex PCR assay. TCRdb provides this immuneACCESS table in a form limited to in-frame rearrangements. Some clones are lacking; in checked studies, under half of them reflect an unresolved V gene, and why the rest are absent is not known. The table for this sample lists approximately 530,000 clones; 85% to 90% of them were counted only once. The ten top clones hold around 7.8% of the sample. Sequences were obtained from peripheral blood. The receptors derive from a woman between 50 and 59 years old with COVID-19, enrolled during active disease.

The chain uses TRBV28 and TRBJ2-7, with D possibly matching TRBD2 (6 bases). The germline gives CDR1 MDHEN, CDR2 SYDVKM. V shed 3 bases and J shed 5 bases, with 11 bases lying between them. This CDR3 comprises 13 residues. In DNA, the CDR3 is TGTGCCAGCAGTTTTCGGGGGTCCAACGAGCAGTACTTC. It translates to CASSFRGSNEQYF.

The chain recombines TRBV28 with TRBJ2-3; a possible D gene is TRBD1 (5 bases). V gave up 2 bases and J gave up 4 bases, with 10 bases separating them. CDR3 length equals 14 residues. Germline V gives CDR1 MDHEN, CDR2 SYDVKM. The chain's CDR3 is CASSLRRAPDTQYF. The CDR3 DNA sequence: TGTGCCAGCAGTTTACGCAGGGCCCCAGATACGCAGTATTTT.

The rearrangement links TRBV7-9 to TRBJ2-7, with D perhaps TRBD1 (6 bases). The V end lost 5 bases, the J end lost 2 bases, and 16 bases lay between the germline ends. CDR3 length: 15 residues. Looked up from germline, CDR1 is SEHNR and CDR2 is FQNEAQ (reference sequence). The CDR3 loop reads CASSISDRIPYEQYF. The CDR3 bases are TGTGCCAGCAGCATTTCCGACAGGATCCCCTACGAGCAGTACTTC. The variable domain in full, completed from reference TRBV7-9 and TRBJ2-7, reads DTGVSQNPRHKITKRGQNVTFRCDPISEHNRLYWYRQTLGQGPEFLTYFQNEAQLEKSRLLSDRFSAERPKGSFSTLEIQRTEQGDSAMYLCASSISDRIPYEQYFGPGTRLTVT.

This chain uses TRBV11-3 with TRBJ2-3; 7 bases line up with TRBD2. The junction had 4 bases not matched to a gene; V was cut back by 4 bases and J by 0 bases. Per germline, CDR1 SGHNT and CDR2 YENEEA. The CDR3 extends over 15 amino acids. CDR3 nucleotide sequence: TGTGCCAGCAGCTCGCGGGGGACCAGCACAGATACGCAGTATTTT. Its protein product is CASSSRGTSTDTQYF.

This clone showed up just a few times. The J gene is TRBJ1-2, the V gene TRBV5-1, with 8 bases that match TRBD1. The germline CDR1 and CDR2 sequences are SGHRS and YFSETQ. J gave up 7 bases and V 0 bases, and 14 bases lay outside the gene matches. The CDR3 covers 17 residues. CDR3 coding DNA: TGCGCCAGCAGCTTGGGGACTACTCGGGACAGGAACGGTGGCTACACCTTC. As protein: CASSLGTTRDRNGGYTF. The full variable domain, in which reference TRBV5-1 and TRBJ1-2 provide the parts outside the CDR3, is KAGVTQTPRYLIKTRGQQVTLSCSPISGHRSVSWYQQTPGQGLQFLFEYFSETQRNKGNFPGRFSGRQFSNSRSEMNVSTLELGDSALYLCASSLGTTRDRNGGYTFGSGTRLTVV.

The CDR3 loop is CASSPGVKNIQYF. CDR3 sequence (DNA): TGTGCCAGCAGTCCAGGGGTAAAAAACATTCAGTACTTC. The chain combines TRBV6-2 or TRBV6-3 with TRBJ2-4, with D possibly being TRBD1 (6 bases). The V end was cut by 5 bases, the J end by 4 bases, with 9 bases between. Germline CDR1 MNHEY, CDR2 SVGEGT. CDR3 length: 13 amino acids.

V usage is TRBV3-1 (or the pseudogene TRBV3-2) and J usage is TRBJ2-1, with 8 bases identical to TRBD2. This CDR3 spans 15 amino acids. The trim removed 3 bases at V and 8 bases at J, leaving 9 bases unmatched. Germline CDR1 is LGHDT and CDR2 is YNNKEL (reference sequence). The chain's CDR3 is CASSQTGLVDHEQFF. CDR3 nucleotides: TGTGCCAGCAGCCAGACGGGACTAGTAGACCATGAGCAGTTCTTC.

Points on this clone: This sample also contains other DNA sequences that code for the same CDR3. The chain uses TRBV7-2 and TRBJ2-2, with a tentative D call TRBD2 (5 bases). The CDR3 is made up of 14 amino acids. Trimming removed 1 base from V and 2 bases from J, with 5 bases in between. CDR1 is SGHTA and CDR2 is FQGNSA in the germline V gene. The chain's CDR3 is CASSLGLNTGELFF. The CDR3 DNA reads as TGTGCCAGCAGCTTAGGACTAAACACCGGGGAGCTGTTTTTT. Variable domain in full (rest from reference TRBV7-2 and TRBJ2-2): GAGVSQSPSNKVTEKGKDVELRCDPISGHTALYWYRQSLGQGLEFLIYFQGNSAPDKSGLPSDRFSAERTGGSVSTLTIQRTQQEDSAVYLCASSLGLNTGELFFGEGSRLTVL.

A word on this clone: The same CDR3 arises from other DNA sequences in this sample as well. The CDR3, as DNA: TGTGCCAGCAGTCGGGGCTATGGCTACACCTTC. Translation: CASSRGYGYTF. The rearrangement joins TRBV12-3 or TRBV12-4 to TRBJ1-2; no clear D gene. The V end lost 5 bases, the J end lost 4 bases, and 5 bases lay between the germline ends. CDR3 length: 11 residues.

The chain carries TRBV19 and TRBJ2-2, with D uncertain. CDR1 is LNHDA, CDR2 SQIVND, per germline (reference sequence). This CDR3 is 11 amino acids long. V shed 6 bases and J shed 5 bases, with 4 bases lying between them. The CDR3 region has the DNA TGTGCCAGTAGGGAGACCGGGGAGCTGTTTTTT. Amino acid sequence: CASRETGELFF. Using reference TRBV19 and TRBJ2-2 for the parts outside the CDR3, the full variable domain is DGGITQSPKYLFRKEGQNVTLSCEQNLNHDAMYWYRQDPGQGLRLIYYSQIVNDFQKGDIAEGYSVSREKKESFPLTVTSAQKNPTAFYLCASRETGELFFGEGSRLTVL.

The CDR3 sequence is CATSDFLTGEQYF. Here the CDR3 DNA reads TGTGCCACCAGTGATTTCTTAACCGGGGAGCAGTACTTC. The genes are TRBV24-1 and TRBJ2-7; D remains ambiguous. CDR1 and CDR2 (germline): KGHDR, SFDVKD. Between the trimmed V and J ends, which lost 1 base and 7 bases, there was a span of 10 bases. This CDR3 has 13 amino acids.

V and J are TRBV5-5 and TRBJ2-3; D call uncertain. Trimming stripped 4 bases from V and 2 bases from J, with 11 bases between. The CDR3 extends over 14 amino acids. Germline CDR1 SGHKS, CDR2 YYEKEE (reference sequence). CDR3: CASSLRVYTDTQYF. DNA of the CDR3: TGTGCCAGCAGCCTCCGGGTTTACACAGATACGCAGTATTTT.

The rearrangement links TRBV5-1 to TRBJ1-6, with TRBD1 matching 12 bases. The junction had 2 bases not matched to a gene; V was cut back by 1 base and J by 9 bases. The CDR3 consists of 15 residues. The germline gives CDR1 SGHRS, CDR2 YFSETQ. CDR3 region: CASSLWGQGASPLHF. The CDR3 DNA follows: TGCGCCAGCAGCTTGTGGGGACAGGGGGCTTCACCCCTCCACTTT.

The chain carries TRBV10-1 and TRBJ1-1; D gene ambiguous. CDR3 length: 14 amino acids. V lost 2 bases and J 0 bases, leaving 7 bases between the germline ends. Germline assignment: CDR1 WNHNN and CDR2 SYGVQD (reference sequence). The CDR3 DNA reads TGCGCCAGCAGTGAGGGGAGCTTGAACACTGAAGCTTTCTTT. Translating it yields CASSEGSLNTEAFF.

The chain employs TRBV11-3 and TRBJ1-3; perhaps TRBD1 as D (5 bases). The length of the CDR3 is 14 residues. The ends were cut back, 4 bases at V and 1 base at J, with 8 bases in the middle. Germline V gives CDR1 SGHNT, CDR2 YENEEA. The CDR3 here is CASSSGRSGNTIYF. The CDR3 DNA sequence: TGTGCCAGCAGCTCAGGGAGGTCTGGAAACACCATATATTTT.

The CDR3 region is CASLRTLSNEKLFF. In nucleotides, the CDR3 is TGTGCCAGCCTCCGAACTCTTTCTAATGAAAAACTGTTTTTT. The rearrangement joins TRBV6-5 to TRBJ1-4, with D unresolved. The CDR3 covers 14 residues. The V gene lost 8 bases and the J gene lost 3 bases, with 13 bases spanning the gap. Germline-derived CDR1 and CDR2 are MNHEY and SVGAGI.

The chain combines TRBV19 with TRBJ2-3; 9 bases align to TRBD1. V gave up 7 bases and J gave up 2 bases; unmatched junction bases: 7. CDR1 LNHDA and CDR2 SQIVND come from the germline V gene (reference sequence). This CDR3 has 15 amino acids. The chain's CDR3 is CASIQGQGSTDTQYF. The DNA of the CDR3 is TGTGCCAGTATCCAGGGACAGGGATCCACAGATACGCAGTATTTT.